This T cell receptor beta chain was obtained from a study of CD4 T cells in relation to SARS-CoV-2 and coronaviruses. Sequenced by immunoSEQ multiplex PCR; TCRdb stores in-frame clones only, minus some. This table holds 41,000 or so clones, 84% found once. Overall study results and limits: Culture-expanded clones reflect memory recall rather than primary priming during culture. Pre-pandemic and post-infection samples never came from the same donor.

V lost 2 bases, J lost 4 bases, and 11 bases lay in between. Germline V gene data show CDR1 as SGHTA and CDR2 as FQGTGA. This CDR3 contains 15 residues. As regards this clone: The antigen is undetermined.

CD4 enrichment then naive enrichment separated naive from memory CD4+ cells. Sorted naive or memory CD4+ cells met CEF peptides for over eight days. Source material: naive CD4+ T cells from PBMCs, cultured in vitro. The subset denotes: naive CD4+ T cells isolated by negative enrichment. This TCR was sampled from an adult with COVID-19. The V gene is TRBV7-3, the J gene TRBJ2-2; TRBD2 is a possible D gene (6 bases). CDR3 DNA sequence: TGTGCCAGCAGCTTAGGCGGGACGAGCACCGGGGAGCTGTTTTTT. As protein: CASSLGGTSTGELFF. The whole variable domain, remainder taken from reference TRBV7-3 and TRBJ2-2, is GAGVSQTPSNKVTEKGKYVELRCDPISGHTALYWYRQSLGQGPEFLIYFQGTGAADDSGLPNDRFFAVRPEGSVSTLKIQRTERGDSAVYLCASSLGGTSTGELFFGEGSRLTVL.